The T cell receptor (beta chain) under discussion was sequenced for a study of neurological immune-mediated disorders (dated by TCRdb to the late 2010s). With respect to the entire study: Among the 35 or so multiple sclerosis patients, relapsing-remitting MS was present in 31 and secondary progressive MS was present in 3. The study compared peripheral blood TCR-beta repertoires of HTLV-I-associated myelopathy (HAM/TSP) patients, multiple sclerosis patients and healthy controls using UMI-based sequencing. The approximately 98 TCR-beta libraries included longitudinal samples, technical triplicates and paired sorted CD4+ and CD8+ T-cell subsets alongside PBMC samples. The cohort was made up of about 66 subjects, consisting of some 15 HAM/TSP patients, approximately 35 multiple sclerosis patients and 20 healthy controls.

Study-level results and caveats: Phylogenetic analysis grouped repertoires from 18 of 34 MS patients into a cluster of related CDR3 sequences, suggesting a possible repertoire-level signature. TCR clonal expansion was highest in HAM/TSP patients and lowest in MS patients, with MS patients falling below even healthy controls. The MS cluster showed no association with clinical or MRI features, and the authors stated that larger cohorts are needed. Expanded clones from different subjects shared no identical CDR3 amino acid sequences, which suggests that TCR-beta repertoires were private in all groups.

In this sample, this clonotype turned up many times. The clone's antigen remains unknown. One base away there is no much larger clone; base qualities are not given. V gives up 4 bases and J gives up 0 bases, and the segment between their germline ends measures 10 bases. There are 15 amino acids in the CDR3, from cysteine to phenylalanine inclusive. The read is trimmed to its CDR3 DNA, 45 bases read in frame from base 1. CDR1 is given as SGDLS and CDR2 as YYNGEE, both from the germline V gene. For the unsorted PBMC libraries, 2 million PBMCs were stored in RNAlater at -80 degrees C until RNA extraction and were used to generate the libraries. Multiple sclerosis patients were enrolled in a US clinical protocol under which disease progression was evaluated by magnetic resonance imaging. PBMCs were separated from peripheral blood using Ficoll-Hypaque density gradient centrifugation and then cryopreserved in liquid nitrogen.

cDNA was synthesized by template-switch 5'RACE using a primer carrying a 10-nucleotide random unique molecular identifier by which each TCR transcript was tagged. Over 190 million TCR-beta sequences, covering 15-18 subjects, were produced in each sequencing run. Total RNA was extracted with the RNeasy kit. The KAPA Real-time Library Amplification kit was used to amplify TCR-beta VDJ regions with primers for the TCR constant region and the 5'RACE anchor. A first PCR added sample indexes and Illumina adaptors, after which a second PCR increased the library yield. The roughly 650 bp TCR product was size-selected on a 2% E-gel SizeSelection system after Ampure bead purification. Before pooling, libraries had their quality checked on a Bioanalyzer, their concentration measured with Qubit, and their quantity determined with the Kapa Library Quantification kit. An Illumina HiSeq 2500 was used to sequence the libraries paired-end at 2 x 150 bp. To increase sequence diversity, roughly 24-32% phiX was spiked into each library pool. The study's own analysis went as follows. The quality-filtered reads were processed with the UMI-based MiGEC pipeline, whose error correction step removed more than 90% of the raw TCR sequences. IMGT germline references were used for alignment of VDJ genes, and clonotypes were defined by a unique CDR3 amino acid sequence together with V-J genes. Clonal expansion, Shannon diversity and CDR3 relatedness were evaluated with VDJtools (CalcPairwiseDistances, ClusterSamples), while phylogenetic trees were built in CLCbio workbench. Using coefficient-of-variation modelling across technical triplicates, the study counted a clone as expanded if it had at least 8 unique UMIs. TCRdb itself trimmed the public reads at Q25 with fastp, ran MiXCR and retained productive beta chains. When rows share a CDR3 protein, they turn into one entry using the most common DNA and genes. The V and J calls and clone size come from TCRdb's table, not from the authors' own analysis. The sample contains tens of thousands of distinct CDR3 sequences, around 5% of them found a single time. The biggest ten clones account for 7.4% of the sample.

Sequenced material: PBMCs. The sequence links TRBV9 to TRBJ1-4; TRBD1 is perhaps the D gene, given 6 matching bases. The TCR sequence derives from a man between 18 and 29 years old with multiple sclerosis. The CDR3 protein sequence reads: CASSLAGATNEKLFF. The sequenced DNA is TGTGCCAGCAGCCTAGCAGGGGCAACTAATGAAAAACTGTTTTTT.